The 14 T cell receptor beta chains below were found in one sample sequenced in a study of T cells in Graves' hyperthyroidism and ophthalmopathy. From RNA transcripts, TCR beta CDR3 regions were amplified. In the first-round RT-PCR of the TCR CDR3, the HTBI primer set was used. TCRdb re-called the multiplex PCR reads with MiXCR, one entry per CDR3 protein. Found here are more than 350,000 distinct CDR3 sequences, about a sixth of them singletons; the top ten hold around a third. Sequenced: blood. All receptors derive from a woman in her 30s with Graves' hyperthyroidism that later progressed to Graves' ophthalmopathy.

The chain recombines TRBV2 with TRBJ1-1; no clear D. Deletions cut 1 base from V and 4 bases from J, with 7 bases between. Germline-derived CDR1 and CDR2 are SNHLY and FYNNEI. The CDR3 runs 13 residues. The CDR3 DNA reads as TGTGCCAGCAGTGAAGGCCTCGCCACTGAAGCTTTCTTT. Its translation is CASSEGLATEAFF.

This clonotype was counted many times. V gene TRBV6-5 combines with J gene TRBJ1-5, with D unresolved. Germline CDR1 MNHEY, CDR2 SVGAGI. V was trimmed by 2 bases and J by 5 bases, leaving 7 bases between them. The CDR3 loop spans 13 amino acids. CDR3 DNA: TGTGCCAGCAGTTACGCAGAACATCAGCCCCAGCATTTT. Encoded protein: CASSYAEHQPQHF.

The genes are TRBV10-3 and TRBJ2-3, with D possibly matching TRBD1 (5 bases). The ends were cut back, 0 bases at V and 1 base at J, with 5 bases in the middle. The germline V gene has CDR1 ENHRY and CDR2 SYGVKD. The CDR3 consists of 14 residues. CDR3 coding DNA: TGTGCCATCAGTGAGTCGACAGGCACAGATACGCAGTATTTT. It is translated as CAISESTGTDTQYF.

This clonotype has only a few counts. This chain joins TRBV6-1 and TRBJ2-7; 13 nucleotides match TRBD2. Germline values: CDR1 MNHNS, CDR2 SASEGT. Germline trimming cut 5 bases from V and 5 bases from J; bases unmatched to any gene: 12. This CDR3 region has 17 residues. CDR3 in DNA: TGTGCCAGCAGTTCAACCGGTACTAGCGGGAGGGGCCACGAGCAGTACTTC. Amino acids: CASSSTGTSGRGHEQYF.

This clonotype was observed many times. The chain combines TRBV5-5 with TRBJ2-6, with D hard to call. The V end was cut by 4 bases, the J end by 2 bases, with 7 bases between. The length of the CDR3 is 14 residues. Germline CDR1 and CDR2: SGHKS and YYEKEE (reference sequence). CDR3 in amino acids: CASSRVTGANVLTF. DNA for the CDR3: TGTGCCAGCAGCCGGGTAACTGGGGCCAACGTCCTGACTTTC.

This clonotype was detected only a few times. The V gene is TRBV4-1, the J gene TRBJ1-1, with D perhaps TRBD1 (5 bases). Per germline, CDR1 MGHRA and CDR2 YSYEKL. This CDR3 contains 15 residues. V lost 3 bases and J 0 bases, leaving 11 bases between the germline ends. The CDR3 DNA reads TGCGCCAGCAGCCATCGTGGAGGGGTGAACACTGAAGCTTTCTTT. Its protein is CASSHRGGVNTEAFF.

This clonotype has a count of ten or more. The V call is TRBV20-1, the J call TRBJ1-2; 9 positions match TRBD1. CDR1 and CDR2 (germline): DFQATT, SNEGSKA (reference sequence). CDR3 length: 14 residues. V shed 6 bases and J 8 bases; nucleotides not matched to a gene: 13. The CDR3 nucleotides read TGCAGTGCCGCTGCAATACAGGGGGCGCGGGGCTACACCTTC. Its translation is CSAAAIQGARGYTF.

This clonotype was counted a few times. V usage is TRBV20-1 and J usage is TRBJ1-4; D remains ambiguous. CDR3 size: 14 residues. In germline, CDR1 is DFQATT, CDR2 SNEGSKA (reference sequence). V lost 0 bases and J lost 5, with 10 bases in between. The CDR3 region is CSARDLKGNEKLFF. The CDR3 region has the DNA TGCAGTGCTAGAGATTTAAAGGGAAATGAAAAACTGTTTTTT.

This clonotype was observed at least ten times. V gene TRBV27 combines with J gene TRBJ1-1; D gene unclear. This CDR3 spans 14 amino acids. V was cut by 0 bases and J by 1 base, with 6 bases left in between. The V gene's germline CDR1 is MNHEY and CDR2 SMNVEV (reference sequence). The CDR3, as DNA: TGTGCCAGCAGTTTATCCCCCGAGAACACTGAAGCTTTCTTT. Its protein product is CASSLSPENTEAFF.

At least ten counts were recorded for this clonotype. The chain joins TRBV10-3 to TRBJ2-3; TRBD2 matches at 9 bases. V lost 4 bases and J lost 4; bases outside the gene matches: 12. This CDR3 is 17 amino acids long. Germline V CDR1 and CDR2: ENHRY, SYGVKD. The CDR3 protein is CAISASAGGRAADTQYF. As DNA, the CDR3 is TGTGCCATCAGTGCCTCTGCGGGCGGGAGGGCCGCAGATACGCAGTATTTT.

The chain links TRBV28 to TRBJ1-4, with 9 nucleotides matching TRBD1. V was clipped by 4 bases and J by 7 bases; unmatched bases: 4. Germline-derived CDR1 and CDR2 are MDHEN and SYDVKM. This CDR3 spans 14 amino acids. The CDR3 DNA follows: TGTGCCAGCAGTTCGACAGGGGGGAGTGAAAAACTGTTTTTT. This sequence encodes CASSSTGGSEKLFF.

This clonotype was counted at least ten times. The J gene is TRBJ2-2, the V gene TRBV20-1; 7 bases are a match to TRBD1. Germline V gene lookup returns CDR1 DFQATT and CDR2 SNEGSKA (reference sequence). The CDR3 has 15 residues. The V segment lost 6 bases and the J segment 0 bases; nucleotides outside the gene matches: 7. The CDR3 sequence: CSAPRQGSNTGELFF. The CDR3 bases are TGCAGTGCCCCGAGACAGGGCTCGAACACCGGGGAGCTGTTTTTT.

The chain carries TRBV30 and TRBJ2-7, with D possibly being TRBD1 or TRBD2 (5 bases each). Germline CDR1 and CDR2: GTSNPN and SVGIG (reference sequence). The germline V and J ends were trimmed by 5 bases and 3 bases, with 11 bases remaining between them. The CDR3 length is 12 residues. In nucleotides, the CDR3 is TGTGCCTGGTCGGGACGGCGCTACGAGCAGTACTTC. Translation gives CAWSGRRYEQYF.

This clonotype appeared many times. This rearrangement joins TRBV2 to TRBJ1-5; D gene unclear. The CDR3 extends over 12 amino acids. Looked up from germline, CDR1 is SNHLY and CDR2 is FYNNEI. V gave up 7 bases and J gave up 2 bases, with 6 bases separating them. The CDR3 DNA follows: TGTGCCAGCACATGGGGCAATCAGCCCCAGCATTTT. Translation gives CASTWGNQPQHF.